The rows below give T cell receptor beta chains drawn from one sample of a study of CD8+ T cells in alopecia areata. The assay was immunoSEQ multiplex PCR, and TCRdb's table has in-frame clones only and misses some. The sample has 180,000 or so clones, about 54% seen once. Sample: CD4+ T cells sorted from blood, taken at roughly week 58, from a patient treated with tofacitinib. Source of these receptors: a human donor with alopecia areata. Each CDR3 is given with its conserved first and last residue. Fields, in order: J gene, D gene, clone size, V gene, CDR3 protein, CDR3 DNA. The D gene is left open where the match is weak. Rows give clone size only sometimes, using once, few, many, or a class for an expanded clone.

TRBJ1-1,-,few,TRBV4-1,CASGRRIKVDTEAFF,TGCGCCAGCGGCCGGCGGATAAAGGTGGACACTGAAGCTTTCTTT
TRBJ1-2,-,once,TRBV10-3,CAISDRANYGYTF,TGTGCCATCAGTGACAGGGCCAACTATGGCTACACCTTC
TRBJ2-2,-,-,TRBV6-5,CASTRGPNTGELFF,TGTGCCAGCACACGGGGACCAAACACCGGGGAGCTGTTTTTT
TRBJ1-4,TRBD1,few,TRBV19,CASSTGTGPKEKLFF,TGTGCCAGTAGTACCGGGACAGGTCCGAAAGAAAAACTGTTTTTT
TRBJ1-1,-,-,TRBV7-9,CASSPGVANTEAFF,TGTGCCAGCAGCCCGGGAGTGGCTAACACTGAAGCTTTCTTT
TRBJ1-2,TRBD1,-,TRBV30,CAWGTVNRGWGYTF,TGTGCCTGGGGTACTGTCAACAGGGGTTGGGGCTACACCTTC
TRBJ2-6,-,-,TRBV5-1,CASSATSSGANVLTF,TGCGCCAGCAGCGCTACTAGTTCTGGGGCCAACGTCCTGACTTTC
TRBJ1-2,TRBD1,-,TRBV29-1,CSVQTGDTLSGYTF,TGCAGCGTACAGACAGGGGACACCCTTAGTGGCTACACCTTC
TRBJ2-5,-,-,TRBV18,CASSPKETQYF,TGTGCCAGCTCACCAAAAGAGACCCAGTACTTC
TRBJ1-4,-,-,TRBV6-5,CASSYSLWEKLFF,TGTGCCAGCAGTTACTCGTTGTGGGAAAAACTGTTTTTT
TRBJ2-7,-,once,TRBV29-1,CSVEGIGGYEQYF,TGCAGCGTTGAAGGCATAGGCGGCTACGAGCAGTACTTC
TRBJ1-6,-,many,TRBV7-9,CASSSPSGDPLHF,TGTGCCAGCAGCTCCCCGAGCGGGGACCCCCTCCACTTT
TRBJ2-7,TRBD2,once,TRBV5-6,CASSFLAGVSYEQYF,TGTGCCAGCAGCTTCCTAGCGGGGGTCTCCTACGAGCAGTACTTC
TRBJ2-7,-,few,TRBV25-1,CASSGDGPAYEQYF,TGTGCCAGCAGTGGGGACGGACCGGCCTACGAGCAGTACTTC
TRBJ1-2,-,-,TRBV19,CATRRGVWYGYTF,TGTGCCACCCGAAGGGGGGTATGGTATGGCTACACCTTC
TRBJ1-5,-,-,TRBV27,CASSLYMGQPQHF,TGTGCCAGCAGTTTATACATGGGTCAGCCCCAGCATTTT
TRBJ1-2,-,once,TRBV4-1,CASSQDQQAPYGYTF,TGCGCCAGCAGCCAAGATCAACAGGCCCCCTATGGCTACACCTTC
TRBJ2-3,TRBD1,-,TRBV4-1,CASSPHWTGDTDTQYF,TGCGCCAGCAGCCCCCACTGGACAGGAGACACAGATACGCAGTATTTT
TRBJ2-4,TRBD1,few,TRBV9,CASSELTGENIQYF,TGTGCCAGCAGCGAACTGACAGGGGAGAACATTCAGTACTTC
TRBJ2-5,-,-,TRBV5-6,CASSLRNGETQYF,TGTGCCAGCAGCTTACGGAACGGGGAGACCCAGTACTTC
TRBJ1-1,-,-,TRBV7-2,CASSSYTGLLEAFF,TGTGCCAGCAGCTCCTATACGGGACTTTTAGAAGCTTTCTTT
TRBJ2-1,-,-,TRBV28,CASSYLSGGRDNEQFF,TGTGCCAGCAGTTACCTCTCCGGGGGGCGTGACAATGAGCAGTTCTTC
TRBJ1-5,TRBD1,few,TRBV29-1,CSVVVGQGWNQPQHF,TGCAGCGTTGTCGTGGGACAGGGTTGGAATCAGCCCCAGCATTTT
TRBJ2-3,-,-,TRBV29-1,CSVGGGAPDTQYF,TGCAGCGTTGGAGGGGGGGCCCCAGATACGCAGTATTTT
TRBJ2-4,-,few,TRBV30,CAWSVQQIAKNIQYF,TGTGCCTGGAGTGTACAACAGATAGCCAAAAACATTCAGTACTTC
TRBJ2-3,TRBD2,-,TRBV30,CAWSVLAGATDTQYF,TGTGCCTGGAGTGTACTAGCGGGGGCCACAGATACGCAGTATTTT
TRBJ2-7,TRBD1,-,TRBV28,CASTPGTGSVYEQYF,TGTGCCAGCACTCCCGGGACAGGGTCTGTCTACGAGCAGTACTTC
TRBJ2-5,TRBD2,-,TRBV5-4,CASSLGLTSGGETQYF,TGTGCCAGCAGCTTGGGGTTGACTAGCGGGGGTGAGACCCAGTACTTC
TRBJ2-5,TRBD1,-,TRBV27,CASSVLYTGEKETQYF,TGTGCCAGCAGTGTCCTATATACAGGGGAGAAAGAGACCCAGTACTTC
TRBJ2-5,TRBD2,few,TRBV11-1,CASGASGGHEKTQYF,TGTGCCAGCGGGGCTAGCGGGGGCCACGAGAAGACCCAGTACTTC
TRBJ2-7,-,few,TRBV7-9,CASSPKTPGHSYEQYF,TGTGCCAGCAGCCCGAAAACGCCGGGACACAGCTACGAGCAGTACTTC
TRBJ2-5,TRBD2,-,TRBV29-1,CSVDRDGLAGQETQYF,TGCAGCGTTGACAGGGACGGACTAGCGGGACAAGAGACCCAGTACTTC
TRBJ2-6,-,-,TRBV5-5,CASSPMGNSGANVLTF,TGTGCCAGCAGCCCAATGGGAAACTCTGGGGCCAACGTCCTGACTTTC
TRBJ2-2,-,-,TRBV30,CAWRSGVPGELFF,TGTGCCTGGAGGAGTGGGGTGCCCGGGGAGCTGTTTTTT
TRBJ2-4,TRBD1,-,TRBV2,CASSADRTGGIQYF,TGTGCCAGCAGTGCAGACCGGACAGGAGGCATTCAGTACTTC
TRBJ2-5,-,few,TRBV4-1,CASSQTLGKETQYF,TGCGCCAGCAGCCAAACTCTGGGAAAAGAGACCCAGTACTTC
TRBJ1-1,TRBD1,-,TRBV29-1,CSALTGLNTEAFF,TGCAGCGCCCTGACAGGGCTTAACACTGAAGCTTTCTTT
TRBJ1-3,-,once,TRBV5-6,CASSFRDLRGAIVGNTIYF,TGTGCCAGCAGCTTTCGTGATCTCCGGGGGGCTATCGTCGGAAACACCATATATTTT